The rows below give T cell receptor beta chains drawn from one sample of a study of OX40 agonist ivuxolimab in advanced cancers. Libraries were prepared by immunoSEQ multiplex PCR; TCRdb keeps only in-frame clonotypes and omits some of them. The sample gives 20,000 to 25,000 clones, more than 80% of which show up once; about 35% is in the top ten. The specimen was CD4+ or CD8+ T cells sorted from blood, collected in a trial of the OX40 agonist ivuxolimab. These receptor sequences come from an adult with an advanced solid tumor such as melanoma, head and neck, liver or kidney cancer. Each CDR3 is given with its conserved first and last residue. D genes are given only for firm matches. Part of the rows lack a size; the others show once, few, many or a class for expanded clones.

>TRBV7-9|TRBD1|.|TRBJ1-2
CASSTGQGARYGYTF
TGTGCCAGCAGCACGGGACAGGGGGCGCGCTATGGCTACACCTTC
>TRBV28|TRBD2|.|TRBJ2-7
CASSFLASGAEQYF
TGTGCCAGCAGTTTTTTGGCTAGCGGGGCCGAGCAGTACTTC
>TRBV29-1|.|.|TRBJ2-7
CSVEDPGTNSYEQYF
TGCAGCGTTGAAGATCCGGGGACCAACTCCTACGAGCAGTACTTC
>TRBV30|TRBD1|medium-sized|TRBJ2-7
CAWRWDSSYEQYF
TGTGCCTGGAGGTGGGACAGCTCCTACGAGCAGTACTTC
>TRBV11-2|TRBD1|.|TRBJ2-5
CASSPGTGRETQYF
TGTGCCAGCAGCCCCGGGACAGGGAGAGAGACCCAGTACTTC
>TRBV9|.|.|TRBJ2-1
CASSVRTGRNEQFF
TGTGCCAGCAGCGTAAGAACAGGGAGGAATGAGCAGTTCTTC
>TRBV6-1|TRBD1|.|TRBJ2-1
CASSPWTGYNEQFF
TGTGCCAGCAGTCCGTGGACAGGGTACAATGAGCAGTTCTTC
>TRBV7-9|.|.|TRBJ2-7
CASSSPGSFNYEQYF
TGTGCCAGCAGCTCGCCCGGGAGTTTCAACTACGAGCAGTACTTC
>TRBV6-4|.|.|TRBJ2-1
CASSDGASSYNGQFF
TGTGCCAGCAGTGACGGAGCGTCTTCCTACAATGGGCAGTTCTTC
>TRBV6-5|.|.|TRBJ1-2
CASSYSPQGSGGYTF
TGTGCCAGCAGTTACTCGCCTCAGGGGTCTGGTGGCTACACCTTC
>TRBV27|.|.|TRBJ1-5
CAGWGAQPQHF
TGTGCCGGATGGGGGGCTCAGCCCCAGCATTTT
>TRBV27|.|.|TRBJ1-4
CASSPSLGGIEKLFF
TGTGCCAGCAGCCCCTCCCTAGGGGGTATTGAAAAACTGTTTTTT
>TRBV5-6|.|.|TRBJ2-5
CASSLVRGRETQYF
TGTGCCAGCAGCTTGGTACGGGGGCGGGAGACCCAGTACTTC
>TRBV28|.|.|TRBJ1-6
CASSPDGDSPLHF
TGTGCCAGCAGTCCCGACGGGGACTCACCCCTCCACTTT
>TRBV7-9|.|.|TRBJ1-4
CASSLKVQLSEKLFF
TGTGCCAGCAGCTTAAAAGTCCAATTGAGTGAAAAACTGTTTTTT
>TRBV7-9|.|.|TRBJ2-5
CASSVRGDLLGQETQYF
TGTGCCAGCAGCGTGAGGGGGGATCTCTTGGGCCAAGAGACCCAGTACTTC
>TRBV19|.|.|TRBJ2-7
CASSAGTIYEQYF
TGTGCCAGTAGTGCCGGGACCATCTACGAGCAGTACTTC
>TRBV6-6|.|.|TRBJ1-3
CASSYSADSGNTIYF
TGTGCCAGCAGTTACTCGGCCGACTCTGGAAACACCATATATTTT
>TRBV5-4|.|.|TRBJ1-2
CASRPMGGGRYGYTF
TGTGCCAGCAGACCGATGGGGGGTGGGCGTTATGGCTACACCTTC
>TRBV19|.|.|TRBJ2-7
CASSIPGLEQYF
TGTGCCAGTAGTATACCGGGGCTCGAGCAGTACTTC
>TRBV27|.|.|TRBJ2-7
CASSLISDLSKQYF
TGTGCCAGCAGTTTAATCTCCGACCTTTCCAAGCAGTACTTC
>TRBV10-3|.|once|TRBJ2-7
CAISERDSGGYEQYF
TGTGCCATCAGTGAACGGGACTCCGGTGGATACGAGCAGTACTTC
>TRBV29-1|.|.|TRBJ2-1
CSAEEDLYNEQFF
TGCAGCGCCGAGGAGGACCTTTACAATGAGCAGTTCTTC
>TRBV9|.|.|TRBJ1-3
CASSVIGTEGNTIYF
TGTGCCAGCAGCGTAATAGGGACGGAAGGAAACACCATATATTTT
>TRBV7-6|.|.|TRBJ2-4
CASSSRQGPGGNIQYF
TGTGCCAGCAGCTCCCGACAGGGTCCCGGGGGAAACATTCAGTACTTC
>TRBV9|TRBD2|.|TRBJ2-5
CASSWGLAEGETQYF
TGTGCCAGCAGCTGGGGACTAGCGGAGGGGGAGACCCAGTACTTC
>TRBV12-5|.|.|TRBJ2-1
CASGLVLGSVEQFF
TGTGCTAGTGGTTTGGTACTCGGGAGCGTAGAGCAGTTCTTC
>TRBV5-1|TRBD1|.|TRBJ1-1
CASSFRTGGVGTEAFF
TGCGCCAGCAGCTTCCGGACAGGGGGCGTCGGGACTGAAGCTTTCTTT
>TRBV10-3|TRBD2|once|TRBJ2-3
CAISATSGYTDTQYF
TGTGCCATCAGCGCTACTAGCGGGTACACAGATACGCAGTATTTT
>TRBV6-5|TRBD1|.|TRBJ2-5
CASSHGQGAKTQYF
TGTGCCAGCAGTCACGGACAGGGGGCTAAGACCCAGTACTTC
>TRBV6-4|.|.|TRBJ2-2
CASRVSSRSGELFF
TGTGCCAGCAGAGTCTCCTCGCGGTCCGGGGAGCTGTTTTTT
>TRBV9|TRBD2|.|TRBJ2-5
CASSPSGRAGETQYF
TGTGCCAGCAGTCCTAGCGGGAGGGCCGGGGAGACCCAGTACTTC
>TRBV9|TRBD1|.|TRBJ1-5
CASRGSPGQGHQPQHF
TGTGCCAGCAGGGGTAGCCCCGGACAGGGCCATCAGCCCCAGCATTTT
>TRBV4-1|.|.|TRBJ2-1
CASSGSGVSYNEQFF
TGCGCCAGCAGCGGTAGCGGAGTCTCCTACAATGAGCAGTTCTTC
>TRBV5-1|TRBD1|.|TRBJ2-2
CASSSETGGDTGELFF
TGCGCCAGCAGCTCAGAGACAGGGGGGGACACCGGGGAGCTGTTTTTT
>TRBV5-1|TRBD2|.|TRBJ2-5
CASSLGVTSGRHQETQYF
TGCGCCAGCAGCTTGGGGGTGACTAGCGGGAGGCACCAAGAGACCCAGTACTTC
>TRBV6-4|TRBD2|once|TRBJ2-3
CASSDSTSGSGTDTQYF
TGTGCCAGCAGTGACTCGACTAGCGGATCAGGCACAGATACGCAGTATTTT
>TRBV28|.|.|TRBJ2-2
CASSFGRSYLTGELFF
TGTGCCAGCAGTTTCGGCAGGTCCTACCTCACCGGGGAGCTGTTTTTT
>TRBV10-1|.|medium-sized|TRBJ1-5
CASSDLEPQHF
TGCGCCAGCAGTGACCTTGAGCCCCAGCATTTT
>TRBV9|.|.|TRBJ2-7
CASSRYDARTYEQYF
TGTGCCAGCAGCCGGTACGATGCGAGAACCTACGAGCAGTACTTC
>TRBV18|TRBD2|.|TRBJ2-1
CASSSGLADYNEQFF
TGTGCCAGCTCATCGGGACTAGCGGACTACAATGAGCAGTTCTTC
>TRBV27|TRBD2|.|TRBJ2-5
CASSPSGRVGETQYF
TGTGCCAGCAGTCCTAGCGGGAGGGTCGGGGAGACCCAGTACTTC